The clone carrying this TCR beta chain came up a few times. Its antigen is currently unknown. The CDR3 runs to 17 residues. The V gene's germline CDR1 is SGHTA and CDR2 FQGTGA. J gave up 1 base and V 5 bases, and 12 bases lay outside the gene matches. TCRbeta library preparation incorporated unique molecular identifiers. MiXCR, applied by TCRdb to the PCR reads, yields one record per CDR3 protein. Of 700,000 to 950,000 distinct CDR3 sequences detected, roughly 16% appear once; the ten largest clones hold about 4.6%. This specimen belongs to a study of T-cell reconstitution after alpha-beta-depleted transplantation in children. Points from the study as a whole: Surviving recipient T cells and intrathymic progenitors accounted for some patients' high TCRbeta diversity at day 60. It was newly produced T cells that mostly accounted for T-cell counts and diversity one year after transplant. There were reportedly several hundred expanded graft clones from which alpha-beta T cells came about two months after transplant.

The chain combines TRBV7-3 with TRBJ2-3, with 7 bases identical to TRBD2. This TCR came from a male patient aged 10 to 17 who had a stem cell transplant for acute lymphoblastic leukemia, so the T cells may come from the graft donor. The sample here was PBMCs, mostly from graft donor cells, taken 360 days after TCRalphabeta/CD19-depleted stem cell transplant. CDR3 DNA sequence: TGTGCCAGCAGCCCCAGAACCCCGGGACTACGCACAGATACGCAGTATTTT. It translates to CASSPRTPGLRTDTQYF.